These T cell receptor beta chains were read from a single sample in a study of type 1 regulatory T cells. Their recognized antigens are unknown. TCRdb reprocessed the reads via MiXCR and lists one record per CDR3 protein. Among 55,000 to 65,000 distinct CDR3 sequences listed, 62% were seen once. Sequenced material: cultured non-Tr1 T cells, either the whole culture or a sorted T cell fraction (not recorded which). These TCRs come from a human donor in good health. CDR3s include the opening cysteine and the closing phenylalanine or tryptophan. D genes are given only for firm matches. Size values are once, few and many counts, or a class for expanded clones, and some rows have none.

clone_size	v_call	j_call	d_call	cdr3_nt	cdr3_aa
-	TRBV5-1	TRBJ2-1	TRBD2	TGCGCCAGCAGCTTGATGGTCTCGGCGACTAGCGGGAACAATGAGCAGTTCTTC	CASSLMVSATSGNNEQFF
-	TRBV2	TRBJ2-3	-	TGTGCCAGCAGTGCGTCGGGACAAGCGGATTTT	CASSASGQADF
-	TRBV19	TRBJ1-1	TRBD1	TGTGCCAGTAGTAATCCCGCCGCACAGGGGGAAGCTTTCTTT	CASSNPAAQGEAFF
-	TRBV19	TRBJ2-3	-	TGTGCCAGTAGTGGGGACAGCACAGATACGCAGTATTTT	CASSGDSTDTQYF
-	TRBV6-2/TRBV6-3	TRBJ2-3	-	TGTGCCAGCAGTGCCCCGGGTACGCAGTATTTT	CASSAPGTQYF
-	TRBV30	TRBJ1-3	-	TGTGCCTGGAGTGGAGGGGATACCTCTGGAAACACCATATATTTT	CAWSGGDTSGNTIYF
few	TRBV4-2	TRBJ2-1	TRBD2	TGTGCCAGCAGCCAAGATGGTCCTAGCGGTAAGCAGTTCTTC	CASSQDGPSGKQFF
-	TRBV6-1	TRBJ2-2	TRBD1	TGTGCCAGCAGAGACAGGGGCGAGGAGCTGTTTTTT	CASRDRGEELFF
few	TRBV27	TRBJ1-5	TRBD1	TGTGCCAGCAAAAGACAGGGGGCTAAAAATCAGCCCCAGCATTTT	CASKRQGAKNQPQHF
few	TRBV19	TRBJ1-6	-	TGTGCCACAACGGACAGCTATAATTCACCCCTCCACTTT	CATTDSYNSPLHF
few	TRBV7-9	TRBJ2-7	-	TGTGCCAGCAGCTTAGTATTACAGGCTATCTCCTACGAGCAGTACTTC	CASSLVLQAISYEQYF
-	TRBV24-1	TRBJ2-1	-	TGTGCCACCGGAGGGGTGGGGGATAGGTTGAATGAGCAGTTCTTC	CATGGVGDRLNEQFF
-	TRBV10-3	TRBJ2-3	TRBD2	TGTGCCATCAGGCCTAGCGGGAGGTCTAGCACAGATACGCAGTATTTT	CAIRPSGRSSTDTQYF
-	TRBV20-1	TRBJ2-3	TRBD2	TGCAGTGCTAGTGGTGGGAGGGCCGATACGCAGTATTTT	CSASGGRADTQYF
-	TRBV30	TRBJ2-2	TRBD2	TGTGCCTGGAGTACCCTAGCGGGAGGGCGGACCGGGGAGCTGTTTTTT	CAWSTLAGGRTGELFF
-	TRBV7-2	TRBJ2-7	-	TGTGCCAGCAGCTCGGTCAGGGGAGGGGAGCAGTACTTC	CASSSVRGGEQYF
-	TRBV10-3	TRBJ2-5	-	TGTGCCATCAGTGAGGGAGGGGTGAACCAAGAGACCCAGTACTTC	CAISEGGVNQETQYF
once	TRBV9	TRBJ2-5	TRBD2	TGTGCCAGCAGCGTAGTCGGGACTAGCTTTGAGACCCAGTACTTC	CASSVVGTSFETQYF
-	TRBV20-1	TRBJ2-7	-	TGCAGTGCCGTAGCGGTCTCCTACGAGCAGTACTTC	CSAVAVSYEQYF
-	TRBV20-1	TRBJ2-2	TRBD2	TGCAGTGCTAGAGGAAATAGCGGGATCACCGGGGAGCTGTTTTTT	CSARGNSGITGELFF
-	TRBV18	TRBJ2-3	-	TGTGCCAGCTCACCATCCGAATCAGATACGCAGTATTTT	CASSPSESDTQYF
-	TRBV12-3/TRBV12-4	TRBJ2-1	-	TGTGCCAGCAGTTTGTTCATAGCTGAGCAGTTCTTC	CASSLFIAEQFF
-	TRBV7-8	TRBJ2-1	TRBD2	TGTGCCAGCAGCTCCCAGGGACTAGCGGGAGGTAATGAGCAGTTCTTC	CASSSQGLAGGNEQFF
-	TRBV28	TRBJ2-5	TRBD2	TGTGCCAGCAGCAATCCGGGGGGCCAAGAGACCCAGTACTTC	CASSNPGGQETQYF
-	TRBV5-5	TRBJ1-1	-	TGTGCCAGCAGCTTGGAGTGGGGGGGTTTGGAATCTTTCTTT	CASSLEWGGLESFF
once	TRBV20-1	TRBJ1-5	-	TGCAGTGTACTCACGGGGGTGGGGGGCAATCAGCCCCGGCATTTT	CSVLTGVGGNQPRHF
once	TRBV30	TRBJ2-3	-	TGTGCCTGGAGTGTTAGCACAGATACGCAGTATTTT	CAWSVSTDTQYF
-	TRBV20-1	TRBJ2-7	TRBD2	TGCAGTGCTACTAGCGGGAGTACCTACGAGCAGTACTTC	CSATSGSTYEQYF
-	TRBV20-1	TRBJ2-5	TRBD1	TGCAGTGCTGTGGACAGGGTTCAAGAGACCCAGTACTTC	CSAVDRVQETQYF
-	TRBV20-1	TRBJ2-7	TRBD2	TGCAGTGCTGCCCGTTCAAGCGGGGCCAATGAGCAGTACTTC	CSAARSSGANEQYF
-	TRBV11-2	TRBJ1-3	TRBD1	TGTGCCAGCAGCCTCCTGACAGGGACTGGAAACACCATATATTTT	CASSLLTGTGNTIYF
-	TRBV6-6	TRBJ2-1	-	TGTGCCAGCAGTTACTTGCCGTTTAGCGTCTACAATGAGCAGTTCTTC	CASSYLPFSVYNEQFF
-	TRBV24-1	TRBJ2-4	-	TGTGCCACCAGTGAGGAGGGGCGAGAAAACATTCAGTACTTC	CATSEEGRENIQYF
-	TRBV20-1	TRBJ2-2	-	TGCAGTGCTAGACTAGCTCTGACCGGGGAGCTGTTTTTT	CSARLALTGELFF
-	TRBV5-6	TRBJ2-7	-	TGTGCCAGCAGCTTAACCGGACGACAGGTATCCTACGAGCAGTACTTC	CASSLTGRQVSYEQYF
-	TRBV20-1	TRBJ2-1	TRBD2	TGCAGTGCTAGAGTCACTAGCGGGAGGCCCAATGAGCAGTTCTTC	CSARVTSGRPNEQFF
many	TRBV5-4	TRBJ2-1	-	TGTGCCAGCAGCTTGGACTTGCAAGTAGATGAGCAGTTCTTC	CASSLDLQVDEQFF
-	TRBV12-3/TRBV12-4	TRBJ2-7	TRBD2	TGTGCCAGCAGTTTAAATATACTGGATATGGGACTAGCGGGATACGAGCAGTACTTC	CASSLNILDMGLAGYEQYF
once	TRBV6-1	TRBJ1-3	TRBD1	TGTGCCAGCAGCGGGGACAGTGGCTCTGGAAACACCATATATTTT	CASSGDSGSGNTIYF
-	TRBV10-3	TRBJ2-5	TRBD1	TGTGTCATCAGTGACACGGGACAGGGGGCGCCTTTTGAGACCCAGTACTTC	CVISDTGQGAPFETQYF
few	TRBV20-1	TRBJ2-1	TRBD2	TGCAGTGCTATCTCGCTAGCGGGAGCGAAGAATGAGCAGTTCTTC	CSAISLAGAKNEQFF
once	TRBV9	TRBJ1-6	TRBD1	TGTGCCAGCAGCGACAGGGGCGGTAATTCACCCCTCCACTTT	CASSDRGGNSPLHF
-	TRBV4-1	TRBJ1-1	-	TGCGCCAGCGGGACTCCTCCCGGGACAACCTCCTGGAACACTGAAGCTTTCTTT	CASGTPPGTTSWNTEAFF